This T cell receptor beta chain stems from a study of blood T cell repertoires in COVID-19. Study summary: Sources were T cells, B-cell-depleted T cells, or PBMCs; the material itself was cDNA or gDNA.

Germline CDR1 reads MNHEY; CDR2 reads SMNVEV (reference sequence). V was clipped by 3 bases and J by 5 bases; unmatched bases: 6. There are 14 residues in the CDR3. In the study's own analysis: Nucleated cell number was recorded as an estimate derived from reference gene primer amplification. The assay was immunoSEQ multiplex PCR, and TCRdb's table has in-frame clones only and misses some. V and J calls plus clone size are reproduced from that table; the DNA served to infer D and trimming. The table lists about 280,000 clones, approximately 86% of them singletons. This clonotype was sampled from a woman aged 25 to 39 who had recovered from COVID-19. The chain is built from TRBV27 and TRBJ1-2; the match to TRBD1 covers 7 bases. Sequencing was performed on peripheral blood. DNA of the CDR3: TGTGCCAGCAGTTTGAGGGGGCCTGGGTATGGCTACACCTTC. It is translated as CASSLRGPGYGYTF.